The clone carrying this T cell receptor (beta chain) was counted a single time. The germline V gene has CDR1 SNHLY and CDR2 FYNNEI. Trimming pared 2 bases from V and 2 bases from J, leaving 18 bases between. The CDR3 runs 17 residues. The data were produced by immunoSEQ multiplex PCR, yet TCRdb's version contains in-frame clones alone and is incomplete. Altogether approximately 64,000 clones are present, over 80% being singletons, with the ten largest covering about 4%. The data derive from a study of OX40 agonist ivuxolimab in advanced cancers. Study context: Eligibility admitted prior anti-PD-1, anti-PD-L1 or anti-CTLA-4 therapy; about 42% had some.

Material: CD4+ or CD8+ T cells sorted from blood, obtained in a trial of the OX40 agonist ivuxolimab. The sequence derives from an adult with an advanced solid tumor such as melanoma, head and neck, liver or kidney cancer. The chain joins TRBV2 to TRBJ2-5, with D tentatively TRBD1 or TRBD2 (6 bases each). The DNA of the CDR3 is TGTGCCAGCAGTGAAATGGAGGGGATGGGGGCACAAGAGACCCAGTACTTC. This gives the protein CASSEMEGMGAQETQYF.